The present T cell receptor beta chain was sequenced within a study of long-term antiretroviral therapy in people with HIV. Study-level information: The earliest specimens came about a decade ahead of the 2015 immediate-ART recommendation.

In the case of this clone: The target antigen is unknown.

Samples were assayed with immunoSEQ v3.0 at survey level. TCRdb's table, derived via immunoSEQ multiplex PCR, lists solely in-frame clones and lacks some. Of about 40,000 clones listed, around 85% were seen once; the top ten hold over 5.5%. Study-wide results and caveats: Those clones which expanded before ART made up the dominant part of the repertoire at all time points. After ART, diversity increased yet remained lower than transplant donor controls.

Germline loops: CDR1 ENHRY, CDR2 SYGVKD. V lost 0 bases, J lost 7 bases, and 5 bases stayed unmatched. This CDR3 has 16 residues. Participants with HIV, all of them, were treated in the United States. This sample comprised unsorted PBMCs, obtained 3.1 years after starting antiretroviral therapy. The clonotype comes from a woman in her forties or fifties with HIV. V is TRBV10-3 and J is TRBJ2-2, with TRBD2 matching 10 bases. The CDR3 loop reads CAISESASGGNGELFF. The CDR3 nucleotides are TGTGCCATCAGTGAGTCGGCTAGCGGGGGAAACGGGGAGCTGTTTTTT.